The 12 T cell receptor beta chains in this list originate from one sample, sequenced in a study of T cells in Graves' hyperthyroidism and ophthalmopathy. The CDR3 regions of TCR beta were amplified from RNA transcripts. During a first-round RT-PCR of the TCR CDR3, the HTBI primer set was used. Using its own MiXCR run on the multiplex PCR reads, TCRdb lists one record per CDR3 protein. In the table there are fewer than 850,000 distinct CDR3 sequences, around 15% of which are singletons. Sequenced input: blood. The receptor set was obtained from a man aged 45-65 years with Graves' hyperthyroidism.

The chain combines TRBV3-1 with TRBJ2-1; 10 nucleotides agree with TRBD2. This CDR3 has 18 amino acids. With V trimmed by 0 bases and J by 2 bases, 7 bases remained unmatched. Germline assignment: CDR1 LGHDT and CDR2 YNNKEL (reference sequence). The CDR3 region has the DNA TGTGCCAGCAGCCAAGATGAATGGACTAGCGGTACCTACAATGAGCAGTTCTTC. This gives the protein CASSQDEWTSGTYNEQFF.

This clonotype was seen at least ten times. The CDR3 loop reads CASSYYLAGAHEQYF. The CDR3 DNA reads as TGTGCCAGCAGTTACTACCTAGCGGGAGCCCACGAGCAGTACTTC. The chain has TRBV6-6 and TRBJ2-7; 10 nucleotides match TRBD2. Germline V gene data show CDR1 as MNHNY and CDR2 as SVGAGI (reference sequence). J was trimmed by 5 bases and V by 1 base; bases with no gene match: 5. This CDR3 is built from 15 residues.

V and J are TRBV5-4 and TRBJ2-3; 8 positions agree with TRBD2. From germline, CDR1 is SGHNT and CDR2 YYREEE (reference sequence). The CDR3 is 16 residues long. Trimming at V came to 0 bases and at J to 6 bases, leaving 9 bases not matched to a gene. Written as DNA, the CDR3 is TGTGCCAGCAGCTTGGACCCGGGAGGGCCGGGGGATACGCAGTATTTT. Translated: CASSLDPGGPGDTQYF.

This clonotype was found many times. V is TRBV20-1 and J is TRBJ2-7, with TRBD2 identical over 9 bases. This CDR3 is built from 16 residues. V lost 0 bases and J lost 4; bases outside the gene matches: 10. CDR1 DFQATT and CDR2 SNEGSKA come from the germline V gene (reference sequence). This chain's CDR3 is CSARDDRGGRAYEQYF. The CDR3 bases are TGCAGTGCTAGAGATGATCGTGGCGGGAGGGCTTACGAGCAGTACTTC.

V gene TRBV4-2 combines with J gene TRBJ1-2, with TRBD1 matching 7 bases. The CDR3 loop spans 17 amino acids. V was clipped by 0 bases and J by 6 bases; unmatched bases: 13. Germline CDR1 LGHNA, CDR2 YNFKEQ. CDR3 loop: CASSQDKRGQSPDGYTF. CDR3 DNA: TGTGCCAGCAGCCAAGATAAGAGGGGACAGTCTCCCGATGGCTACACCTTC.

The chain employs TRBV4-1 and TRBJ2-5; 13 bases are shared with TRBD2. V lost 4 bases to trimming and J lost 5 bases; unmatched junction nucleotides: 7. This CDR3 comprises 16 residues. CDR1 MGHRA and CDR2 YSYEKL come from the germline V gene. CDR3 sequence (DNA): TGCGCCAGCAGCCGAACTAGCGGGAGGGCCGGGGAGACCCAGTACTTC. Protein: CASSRTSGRAGETQYF.

The CDR3 DNA is TGTGCCAGCAGCGGCACAGGGGCGGGGGATGAAAAACTGTTTTTT. Translated, it gives CASSGTGAGDEKLFF. The rearrangement links TRBV5-8 to TRBJ1-4; 7 nucleotides match TRBD1. Germline CDR1 SGHTS, CDR2 YDEGEE. The CDR3 spans 15 residues. The V and J ends lost 4 bases and 6 bases, in that order; junction bases with no gene match: 9.

This clonotype was seen more than once but under ten times. The V call is TRBV3-1, the J call TRBJ2-6, with D unresolved. This CDR3 spans 16 amino acids. The germline V gene has CDR1 LGHDT and CDR2 YNNKEL (reference sequence). V was cut by 4 bases and J by 2 bases, with 12 bases left in between. The CDR3 region is CASSRGALAGANVLTF. The CDR3 DNA reads as TGTGCCAGCAGCCGGGGTGCACTTGCTGGGGCCAACGTCCTGACTTTC.

This clonotype was seen repeatedly, ten times or more. The CDR3 reads CASSLIPLGGGQGYTF. The CDR3 region has the DNA TGTGCCAGCAGTTTAATCCCCCTGGGAGGGGGGCAAGGCTACACCTTC. This rearrangement joins TRBV27 to TRBJ1-2, with D perhaps TRBD1 (6 bases). The CDR3 spans 16 residues. V dropped 2 bases and J dropped 8 bases, with 21 bases sitting between them. CDR1 and CDR2 from the germline V gene are MNHEY and SMNVEV (reference sequence).

This clonotype was counted only a few times. The chain employs TRBV29-1 and TRBJ1-2; D is undetermined. V was clipped by 8 bases and J by 4 bases, with 8 bases between them. The CDR3 length is 10 residues. CDR1 is SQVTM and CDR2 is ANQGSEA in the germline V gene. For the CDR3, the DNA is TGCAGCACGTCGGGCTATGGCTACACCTTC. It is translated as CSTSGYGYTF. The full variable domain, its missing parts supplied by reference TRBV29-1 and TRBJ1-2, is SAVISQKPSRDICQRGTSLTIQCQVDSQVTMMFWYRQQPGQSLTLIATANQGSEATYESGFVIDKFPISRPNLTFSTLTVSNMSPEDSSIYLCSTSGYGYTFGSGTRLTVV.

The table lists this clonotype with many counts. V gene TRBV2 combines with J gene TRBJ1-2, with 9 bases lining up with TRBD1. This CDR3 has 12 residues. With V trimmed by 9 bases and J by 8 bases, 7 bases remained unmatched. The germline V gene has CDR1 SNHLY and CDR2 FYNNEI. CDR3 residues: CASHEQGAGYTF. The CDR3 coding sequence is TGTGCCAGTCACGAACAGGGGGCAGGCTACACCTTC.

This clonotype was seen a handful of times. This chain connects TRBV10-3 to TRBJ2-7; TRBD1 matches at 9 bases. The CDR3 totals 14 residues. Germline assignment: CDR1 ENHRY and CDR2 SYGVKD. J lost 5 bases, V lost 7 bases, and 9 bases had no gene match. The CDR3 loop is CAITRQGVGDEQYF. As DNA, the CDR3 is TGTGCCATCACGAGACAGGGGGTAGGGGACGAGCAGTACTTC.